This T cell receptor beta chain emerged from a study of OX40 agonist ivuxolimab in advanced cancers. Looking at the study overall: One patient with hepatocellular carcinoma and two with cutaneous melanoma, three in all, had partial responses.

The sampling schedule covered blood at baseline, cycle 4 day 1, and cycle 7 day 1. The CDR3 sequence is 16 residues long. CDR1 and CDR2 from the germline V gene are SGDLS and YYNGEE. The J segment lost 2 bases and the V segment lost 3 bases, leaving 9 bases of the junction unmatched. Clones were read by immunoSEQ multiplex PCR, and TCRdb kept only the in-frame ones, dropping some. The table has tens of thousands of clones, about 90% seen once. The origin of this receptor is an adult with an advanced solid tumor such as melanoma, head and neck, liver or kidney cancer. This chain joins TRBV9 and TRBJ2-5; 8 nucleotides line up with TRBD1. The input for sequencing was CD4+ or CD8+ T cells sorted from blood, taken in a trial of the OX40 agonist ivuxolimab. In DNA form, the CDR3 reads TGTGCCAGCAGCGGAGGGGACAGGTCACTTCAAGAGACCCAGTACTTC. It encodes CASSGGDRSLQETQYF.